This T cell receptor beta chain is from a study of resident and recirculating memory T cells in vitiligo. Study-level results: TCR sequences were not conserved across biopsy sites or patients. Clonality differed among vitiligo lesions, with no unique dominant clone.

Assay: immunoSEQ multiplex PCR; the TCRdb copy retains only in-frame clones and omits some. In the table there are about 76,000 clones, approximately 90% of which are singletons. Patients' lesions had not changed for the previous 6 months. Patients had received no treatment within the previous three months. A word on this clone: The antigen remains undetermined.

This CDR3 is built from 18 residues. Sequencing was done on a sample of blood. The TCR was taken from a male donor with vitiligo. The chain uses TRBV21-1 and TRBJ2-7; the table assigns TRBD2, which was not confirmed against the DNA. TRBV21-1 is termed a pseudogene. The CDR3 sequence is CASSKWPRLASREGEQYF. The CDR3 bases are TGTGCCAGCAGCAAGTGGCCCCGACTAGCGTCTCGAGAGGGGGAGCAGTACTTC.